These T cell receptor beta chains were read from a single sample in a study of cytomegalovirus exposure and HLA in healthy donors. Clones were read by immunoSEQ multiplex PCR, and TCRdb kept only the in-frame ones, dropping some. In the table there are approximately 180,000 clones, 10% to 15% of which are singletons. The sample was PBMCs. All receptors derive from a man aged 50-59 years in good health and CMV-seropositive. The CDR3 runs from the conserved cysteine through the conserved F or W. D genes are given only for firm matches. Part of the rows lack a size; the others show once, few, many or a class for expanded clones.

size	length	V	D	J	DNA	CDR3
NA	15	TRBV5-1	NA	TRBJ1-1	TGCGCCAGCAGCTCAGGACAGCAAATGAACACTGAAGCTTTCTTT	CASSSGQQMNTEAFF
NA	18	TRBV30	TRBD1	TRBJ1-3	TGTGCCTGGAGTGTCGGGACAGTGCTGCAACTCTCTGGAAACACCATATATTTT	CAWSVGTVLQLSGNTIYF
once	15	TRBV9	NA	TRBJ1-6	TGTGCCAGCAGCGTAGGTGGGACGGGAGATTCACCCCTCCACTTT	CASSVGGTGDSPLHF
NA	14	TRBV11-2	NA	TRBJ2-7	TGTGCCAGCAGCCCTTTTACCCCCGCGGATGAGCAGTACTTC	CASSPFTPADEQYF
NA	14	TRBV7-9	NA	TRBJ2-1	TGTGCCAGCAGCTTAGCTGGGCCCCTCAATGAGCAGTTCTTC	CASSLAGPLNEQFF
few	16	TRBV11-2	NA	TRBJ1-5	TGTGCCAGCAGCTTAGGGAGCAGAACGGGCAATCAGCCCCAGCATTTT	CASSLGSRTGNQPQHF
few	13	TRBV19	NA	TRBJ2-3	TGTGCCAGTAGCGCGAGGGGCACAGATACGCAGTATTTT	CASSARGTDTQYF
NA	16	TRBV19	NA	TRBJ1-1	TGTGCCAGTAGTATAGGGAGTAGGGGATCGAACACTGAAGCTTTCTTT	CASSIGSRGSNTEAFF
NA	15	TRBV28	NA	TRBJ1-5	TGTGCCAGCAGTTTATTGTCAGGGGTCAGTCAGCCCCAGCATTTT	CASSLLSGVSQPQHF
NA	14	TRBV15	NA	TRBJ1-1	TGTGCCACCAGCCGATCTGGTCGGGACACTGAAGCTTTCTTT	CATSRSGRDTEAFF
few	18	TRBV11-3	TRBD2	TRBJ2-3	TGTGCCAGCAGCTTAGACCGACTAGCGGGGGGCAGCACAGATACGCAGTATTTT	CASSLDRLAGGSTDTQYF
few	14	TRBV5-1	NA	TRBJ1-2	TGCGCCAGCAGCTCTACCGGGAGCAGCCATGGCTACACCTTC	CASSSTGSSHGYTF
NA	16	TRBV7-6	TRBD1	TRBJ1-4	TGTGCCAGCAGCCTGAGACAGGGGGCAACTAATGAAAAACTGTTTTTT	CASSLRQGATNEKLFF
NA	13	TRBV28	TRBD2	TRBJ2-2	TGTGCCAGCAGGCTTGGGAGGGCAGGGGAGCTGTTTTTT	CASRLGRAGELFF
few	15	TRBV6-5	TRBD2	TRBJ2-1	TGTGCCAGCAGTCCTGGGACTAGCGGGGGGAGTGAGCAGTTCTTC	CASSPGTSGGSEQFF
few	14	TRBV30	NA	TRBJ2-5	TGTGCCTGGAGTGTAACAGGGTTACAAGAGACCCAGTACTTC	CAWSVTGLQETQYF
few	14	TRBV6-6	NA	TRBJ1-1	TGTGCCAGCAGTTACTCGGCGACTAGCACTGAAGCTTTCTTT	CASSYSATSTEAFF
NA	14	TRBV2	NA	TRBJ1-6	TGTGCCAGCAGTGTTGCGGGTGAAGGTGAGACCCTCCACTTT	CASSVAGEGETLHF
NA	16	TRBV4-2	TRBD1	TRBJ1-3	TGTGCCAGCAGCCAAGTGGAAGGGGGCAGCGGAAACACCATATATTTT	CASSQVEGGSGNTIYF
NA	15	TRBV4-1	TRBD1	TRBJ1-3	TGCGCCAGCAGCCCCGGGACAGTCTCTGGAAACACCATATATTTT	CASSPGTVSGNTIYF
NA	15	TRBV4-3	NA	TRBJ2-7	TGCGCCAGCAGCCAAGATCGCCAGGGGCCCTACGAGCAGTACTTC	CASSQDRQGPYEQYF
NA	15	TRBV11-3	TRBD1	TRBJ1-2	TGTGCCAGCAGCTTATCGACAGGGGGATTAAGTGGCTACACCTTC	CASSLSTGGLSGYTF
NA	13	TRBV6-1	NA	TRBJ1-5	TGTGCCAGCATGGACGGGCCGGGGCAGCCCCAGCATTTT	CASMDGPGQPQHF
NA	14	TRBV6-1	NA	TRBJ1-1	TGTGCCAGCAGCGGCCTTCGGGGTAACGCTGAAGCTTTCTTT	CASSGLRGNAEAFF
few	13	TRBV19	TRBD1	TRBJ1-4	TGTGCCAGTAGGACAGGGCGGATTGAAAAACTGTTTTTT	CASRTGRIEKLFF
few	13	TRBV7-2	NA	TRBJ1-2	TGTGCCAGCAGCTTAACAGCAGACTATGGCTACACCTTC	CASSLTADYGYTF
NA	14	TRBV9	NA	TRBJ1-2	TGTGCCAGCAGCTCTCGATCAGGAGGAGATGGCTACACCTTC	CASSSRSGGDGYTF
NA	17	TRBV5-1	TRBD1	TRBJ2-3	TGCGCCAGCAGCCCCTCTCCGGGACAGGGGAACACAGATACGCAGTATTTT	CASSPSPGQGNTDTQYF
NA	15	TRBV6-5	TRBD1	TRBJ1-2	TGTGCCAGCAGTACTCCGGTCAGGGGGAGCTATGGCTACACCTTC	CASSTPVRGSYGYTF
NA	18	TRBV28	NA	TRBJ2-3	TGTGCCAGCAGTTTTGTCTTAGGGGAGGGGGGGGTTACAGATACGCAGTATTTT	CASSFVLGEGGVTDTQYF
few	15	TRBV5-1	TRBD2	TRBJ2-7	TGCGCCAGCAGCTTGGTACGGGGGGGTTCCGACGAGCAGTACTTC	CASSLVRGGSDEQYF
NA	15	TRBV15	NA	TRBJ2-1	TGTGCCACCAACCCCCAGTCGGGTTTTGACAATGAGCAGTTCTTC	CATNPQSGFDNEQFF
few	14	TRBV4-3	NA	TRBJ1-2	TGCGCCAGCAGCCAAGATCAGGTCCCTTATGGCTACACCTTC	CASSQDQVPYGYTF
few	14	TRBV28	NA	TRBJ1-2	TGTGCCAGCAAGGGGGGAGGGGCAAACTATGGCTACACCTTC	CASKGGGANYGYTF
NA	15	TRBV27	TRBD1	TRBJ2-1	TGTGCCAGCAGTTTATCCGGGACAGCATTCAATGAGCAGTTCTTC	CASSLSGTAFNEQFF
NA	14	TRBV6-6	TRBD1	TRBJ2-7	TGTGCCAGCAGCCGGGGGACAGGCTCCTACGGGCAGTACTTC	CASSRGTGSYGQYF
few	14	TRBV6-5	NA	TRBJ1-6	TGTGCCAGCACACCGAGCTCCTATAATTCACCCCTCCACTTT	CASTPSSYNSPLHF
NA	14	TRBV7-9	NA	TRBJ1-2	TGTGCCAGCAGCTTAGCGGCGACAGCTATTGGCTACACCTTC	CASSLAATAIGYTF
NA	13	TRBV29-1	NA	TRBJ1-1	TGCAGCGTTGATTCAGCGGAGAACACTGAAGCTTTCTTT	CSVDSAENTEAFF
few	15	TRBV5-6	TRBD1	TRBJ1-2	TGTGCCAGCAGCTTCACCGGGACAGGGGGCAGAGGCTACACCTTC	CASSFTGTGGRGYTF
NA	15	TRBV18	NA	TRBJ2-2	TGTGCCAGCTCACCCGGAGTCCCGAACACCGGGGAGCTGTTTTTT	CASSPGVPNTGELFF